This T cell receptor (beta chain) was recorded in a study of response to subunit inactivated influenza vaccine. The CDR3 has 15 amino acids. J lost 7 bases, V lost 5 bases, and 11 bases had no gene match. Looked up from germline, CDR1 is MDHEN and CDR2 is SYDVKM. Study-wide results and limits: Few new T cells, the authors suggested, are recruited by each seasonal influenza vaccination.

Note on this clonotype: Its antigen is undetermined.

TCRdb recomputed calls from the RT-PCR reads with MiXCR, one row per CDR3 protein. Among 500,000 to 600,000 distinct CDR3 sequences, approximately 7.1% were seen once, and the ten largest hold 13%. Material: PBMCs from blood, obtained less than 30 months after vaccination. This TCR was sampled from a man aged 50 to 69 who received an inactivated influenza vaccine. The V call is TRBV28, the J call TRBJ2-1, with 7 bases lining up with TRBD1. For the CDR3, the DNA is TGTGCCAGCAGTGGAAGGACAGGAGCCCTTAATGAGCAGTTCTTC. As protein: CASSGRTGALNEQFF.